A selection of T cell receptor beta chains follows, all from one sample in a study of cytomegalovirus exposure and HLA in healthy donors. Method: immunoSEQ multiplex PCR; TCRdb's copy keeps in-frame clones and lacks some. The table records about 360,000 clones, about nine tenths of them present only once. The sample was PBMCs. All receptors come from a woman aged 18 to 35 in good health and CMV-seronegative. Both conserved end residues are part of each CDR3. The order of the fields is clone size, J gene, V gene, D gene, CDR3 protein, CDR3 DNA. The D gene is left open where the match is weak. Clone size is given for some rows only: seen once, a few or many times, or a class if the clone is expanded.

>NA|TRBJ2-7|TRBV14|NA
CASSQVGREQYF
TGTGCCAGCAGCCAAGTAGGGAGAGAGCAGTACTTC
>many|TRBJ2-7|TRBV10-3|TRBD2
CATMSGTSDYEQYF
TGTGCCACCATGTCCGGGACTAGTGATTACGAGCAGTACTTC
>NA|TRBJ2-1|TRBV21-1|NA
CASSSSGASSYNEQFF
TGTGCCAGCAGCAGTAGCGGGGCGAGCTCCTACAATGAGCAGTTCTTC
>NA|TRBJ1-2|TRBV6-1|TRBD1
CASSEVQGEDGYTF
TGTGCCAGCAGTGAAGTGCAGGGGGAGGATGGCTACACCTTC
>NA|TRBJ2-1|TRBV4-1|TRBD2
CASSLLGLAGAYNEQFF
TGCGCCAGCAGCCTTCTGGGACTAGCGGGAGCCTACAATGAGCAGTTCTTC
>NA|TRBJ1-2|TRBV29-1|TRBD1
CSVEGSQETGFHYGYTF
TGCAGCGTTGAAGGCTCCCAAGAGACAGGGTTTCACTATGGCTACACCTTC
>NA|TRBJ1-1|TRBV10-1|NA
CASSGLRDTEAFF
TGCGCCAGCAGTGGACTCAGGGACACTGAAGCTTTCTTT
>NA|TRBJ2-7|TRBV6-5|NA
CASSYYSGQDPYEQYF
TGTGCCAGCAGTTACTATAGCGGACAGGACCCCTACGAGCAGTACTTC
>NA|TRBJ1-2|TRBV28|NA
CASSPLPGGGGNYGYTF
TGTGCCAGCAGTCCCCTCCCGGGGGGAGGGGGAAACTATGGCTACACCTTC
>NA|TRBJ1-1|TRBV5-1|NA
CASSLTSGGYENTEAFF
TGCGCCAGCAGCTTGACATCCGGCGGATATGAGAACACTGAAGCTTTCTTT
>NA|TRBJ1-2|TRBV18|TRBD1
CASSPGTGGAGNYGYTF
TGTGCCAGCTCCCCTGGGACAGGGGGCGCAGGGAACTATGGCTACACCTTC
>NA|TRBJ1-3|TRBV4-1|NA
CASSQEEGGAKGNTIYF
TGCGCCAGCAGCCAGGAAGAGGGGGGGGCGAAGGGAAACACCATATATTTT
>NA|TRBJ1-6|TRBV28|NA
CASSLTGPNSPLHF
TGTGCCAGCAGTCTGACAGGACCTAATTCACCCCTCCACTTT
>NA|TRBJ2-7|TRBV27|TRBD2
CASSFAWGGSEQYF
TGTGCCAGCAGTTTTGCCTGGGGGGGTAGCGAGCAGTACTTC
>NA|TRBJ2-7|TRBV9|NA
CASSLQDRPLPEQYF
TGTGCCAGCAGCCTACAAGACAGGCCCCTACCGGAGCAGTACTTC
>NA|TRBJ2-5|TRBV5-1|TRBD1
CASSRDRLQETQYF
TGCGCCAGCAGCCGGGACAGACTACAAGAGACCCAGTACTTC
>NA|TRBJ2-2|TRBV5-1|TRBD1
CASRGTETGELFF
TGCGCCAGCAGAGGGACAGAGACCGGGGAGCTGTTTTTT
>NA|TRBJ1-1|TRBV28|NA
CASKIGQLNTEAFF
TGTGCCAGCAAGATAGGACAGCTGAACACTGAAGCTTTCTTT
>NA|TRBJ1-1|TRBV27|NA
CASSLGQGSEAFF
TGTGCCAGCAGTTTAGGCCAGGGGAGTGAAGCTTTCTTT
>NA|TRBJ1-4|TRBV6-1|TRBD1
CASSIGTGTNEKLFF
TGTGCCAGCAGCATTGGGACAGGGACTAATGAAAAACTGTTTTTT
>NA|TRBJ1-2|TRBV5-1|NA
CASSLEPANYGYTF
TGCGCCAGCAGCTTGGAGCCAGCGAACTATGGCTACACCTTC
>NA|TRBJ2-2|TRBV6-6|NA
CASSTQVYTGELFF
TGTGCCAGCAGTACACAGGTATACACCGGGGAGCTGTTTTTT
>NA|TRBJ1-1|TRBV19|NA
CATVAVEAFF
TGTGCCACCGTAGCCGTTGAAGCTTTCTTT
>NA|TRBJ1-1|TRBV29-1|NA
CSVLRRGRDTEAFF
TGCAGCGTTCTGAGGCGGGGTAGGGACACTGAAGCTTTCTTT
>NA|TRBJ2-7|TRBV7-9|NA
CASSPPGYEQYF
TGTGCCAGCAGCCCGCCGGGCTACGAGCAGTACTTC
>NA|TRBJ2-3|TRBV27|TRBD2
CASSLRPGGGTDTQYF
TGTGCCAGCAGCCTACGACCGGGGGGAGGCACAGATACGCAGTATTTT
>NA|TRBJ2-7|TRBV5-1|TRBD1
CASSSSEGQGIYEQYF
TGCGCCAGCAGTTCGTCGGAGGGACAGGGGATCTACGAGCAGTACTTC
>NA|TRBJ2-3|TRBV19|TRBD2
CASSLLAGVTDTQYF
TGTGCCAGTAGCCTCCTAGCGGGAGTCACAGATACGCAGTATTTT